This T cell receptor (beta chain) comes out of a study of T cell responses to AZD1222 COVID-19 vaccine (dated by TCRdb to 2020 to 2023). Some background on the complete study: AZD1222 recipients given second doses at about 4 weeks or at about 12 weeks were pooled, since spike-specific TCR depth and breadth were not found to differ between the two schedules. TCR sequencing was performed for roughly 250 trial participants, of whom about 200 were given two doses of AZD1222 and approximately 25 were given two doses of MenACWY control vaccine. Trial participants were enrolled into age subgroups of 18-55, 56-69 and 70-plus years, which contained around 140, 26 and 57 TCR-sequenced participants, respectively. Study-level results and caveats: Spike-specific TCR breadth and depth rose significantly after two AZD1222 doses compared with day 0 and with MenACWY recipients. The 56-69-year group was small, and its depth increase did not reach significance, likely because of low power. Conclusions about previously exposed vaccinees are limited because only a handful of AZD1222 recipients were SARS-CoV-2 seropositive at baseline. Epitopes outside the regions mutated in the B.1.351 and B.1.1.7 variants were reportedly recognized by nearly half of the unique spike-specific TCRs. The whole spike protein was spanned by vaccine-associated CD4 TCRs, and dominant responses were seen in regions 160-218 and 743-854. Most participants were white British and females outnumbered males, and the authors suggested that clonal diversity may have been underestimated. Because no samples from the day 14 peak response were available, repertoires could be characterized only after the peak T cell response.

The CDR3 regions of human TCRbeta chains were analyzed by immunosequencing. Under the source paper's analysis protocol: TCRs in the repertoires were matched against a reference library of SARS-CoV-2-specific TCRs that had been generated with the MIRA antigen-specificity platform. Breadth was defined as the fraction of unique TCRs that were SARS-CoV-2-associated, and depth was defined as the fraction of total T cells that were SARS-CoV-2-associated. Using the MIRA data, every spike-specific TCR was mapped to the spike region that the TCR reacted to and assigned to either a CD4 or a CD8 class. Log10-transformed breadth and depth values were compared by one-way ANOVA with Sidak's multiple comparisons tests. Drawn from immuneACCESS, this table holds only the in-frame rearrangements with V and J called that TCRdb kept. Clones are partly lost; checked studies trace under half to an unresolved V gene and leave the rest unexplained. The DNA was the basis for D and trimming; V, J and clone size are from that table. The sample yields over 150,000 clones; about nine tenths were counted once. The top ten clones comprise around 3% of the sample.

From its cysteine to its phenylalanine, the CDR3 spans 12 amino acids. The DNA shown is the 36-base CDR3, in frame from base 1. V sheds 0 bases and J sheds 7 bases, leaving 7 bases between their ends. Looking up the germline V gene yields CDR1 SGDLS and CDR2 YYNGEE. What this sample's time point label stands for: baseline before first vaccination. Samples from vaccinated people were obtained from the UK trials COV001 and COV002, which included a single-blind randomized controlled phase 2/3 trial of AZD1222 (ChAdOx1 nCoV-19) in healthy adults. For TCRbeta chain sequencing, PBMC samples from trial participants were taken at day 0 and at day 28 after the second dose. Notes on this clone: Its target antigen remains unknown. No per-base quality is available; no much larger clone lies one base away.

Sequences were derived from peripheral blood, sampled on day 0 of AZD1222 vaccination. This chain joins TRBV9 to TRBJ1-2; a weak D assignment points to TRBD1 (5 bases agree). This clonotype was sampled from an adult in good health. The CDR3 in this case is CASSVAGPGYTF. The DNA sequence follows: TGTGCCAGCAGCGTAGCAGGGCCTGGCTACACCTTC. Outside the CDR3, residues come from the reference TRBV9 and TRBJ1-2 proteins, so the full variable domain is: DSGVTQTPKHLITATGQRVTLRCSPRSGDLSVYWYQQSLDQGLQFLIQYYNGEERAKGNILERFSAQQFPDLHSELNLSSLELGDSALYFCASSVAGPGYTFGSGTRLTVV.